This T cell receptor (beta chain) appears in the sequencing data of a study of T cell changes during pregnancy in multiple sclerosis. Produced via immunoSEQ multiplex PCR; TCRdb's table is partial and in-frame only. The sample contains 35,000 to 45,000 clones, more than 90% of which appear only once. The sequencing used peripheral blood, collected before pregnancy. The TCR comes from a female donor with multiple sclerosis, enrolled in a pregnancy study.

CDR3 DNA sequence: TGTGCCATCAGTGAGTGGGGGGTCCAGGGCAATCAGCCCCAGCATTTT. Its translation is CAISEWGVQGNQPQHF. The chain is built from TRBV10-3 and TRBJ1-5; the D gene is possibly TRBD1 (5 bases). Germline V lookup: CDR1 ENHRY, CDR2 SYGVKD. The CDR3 is 16 residues long. V was clipped by 1 base and J by 2 bases, with 12 bases between them.